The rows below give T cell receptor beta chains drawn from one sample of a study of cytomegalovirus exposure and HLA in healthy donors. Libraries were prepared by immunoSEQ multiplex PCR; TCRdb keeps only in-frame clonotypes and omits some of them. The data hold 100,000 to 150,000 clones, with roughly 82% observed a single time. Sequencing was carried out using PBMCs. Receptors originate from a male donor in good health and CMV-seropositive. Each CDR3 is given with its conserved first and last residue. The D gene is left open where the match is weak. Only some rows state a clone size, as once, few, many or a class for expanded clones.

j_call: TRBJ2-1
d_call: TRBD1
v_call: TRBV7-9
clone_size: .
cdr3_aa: CASSFGQGIWASGYNEQFF
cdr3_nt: TGTGCCAGCAGCTTCGGACAGGGGATTTGGGCTAGCGGATACAATGAGCAGTTCTTC

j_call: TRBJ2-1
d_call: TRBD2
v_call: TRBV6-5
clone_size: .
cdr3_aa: CASIRAGGAYNEQFF
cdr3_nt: TGTGCCAGCATTCGAGCGGGAGGGGCCTACAATGAGCAGTTCTTC

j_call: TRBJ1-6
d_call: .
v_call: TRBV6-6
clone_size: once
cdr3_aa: CASSSPGVSPLHF
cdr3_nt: TGTGCCAGCAGTTCACCGGGTGTTTCACCCCTCCACTTT

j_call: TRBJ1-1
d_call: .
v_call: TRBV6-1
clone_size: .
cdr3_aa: CASRENTEAFF
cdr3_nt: TGTGCCAGCCGGGAGAACACTGAGGCTTTCTTT

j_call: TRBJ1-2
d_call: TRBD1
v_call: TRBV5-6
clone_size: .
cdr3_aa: CASSPMDRVLDGYTF
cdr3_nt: TGTGCCAGCAGCCCCATGGACAGGGTTTTAGATGGCTACACCTTC

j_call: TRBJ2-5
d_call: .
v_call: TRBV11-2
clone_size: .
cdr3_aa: CASSERAGAGETQYF
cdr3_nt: TGTGCCAGCAGCGAGCGGGCGGGGGCAGGGGAGACCCAGTACTTC

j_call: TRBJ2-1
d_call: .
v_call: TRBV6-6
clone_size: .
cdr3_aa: CASSSGYEQFF
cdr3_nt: TGTGCCAGCAGTTCCGGTTATGAGCAGTTCTTC

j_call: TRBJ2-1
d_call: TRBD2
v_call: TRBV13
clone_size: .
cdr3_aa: CASSLYRRASGRASYNEQFF
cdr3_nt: TGTGCCAGCAGCTTATACCGGCGGGCTAGCGGGAGGGCCTCCTACAATGAGCAGTTCTTC

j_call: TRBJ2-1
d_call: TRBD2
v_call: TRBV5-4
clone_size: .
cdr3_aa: CASSGLAGGIGNEQFF
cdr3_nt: TGTGCCAGCAGCGGACTAGCGGGAGGGATAGGCAATGAGCAGTTCTTC

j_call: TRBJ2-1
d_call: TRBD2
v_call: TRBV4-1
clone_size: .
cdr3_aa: CASSPLGRAGGSDEQFF
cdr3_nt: TGCGCCAGCAGCCCGCTGGGTCGAGCGGGGGGATCCGATGAGCAGTTCTTC

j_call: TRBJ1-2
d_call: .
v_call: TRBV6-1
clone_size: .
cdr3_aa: CASSEGIGARGYTF
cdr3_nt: TGTGCCAGCAGTGAAGGGATAGGGGCGAGGGGCTACACCTTC

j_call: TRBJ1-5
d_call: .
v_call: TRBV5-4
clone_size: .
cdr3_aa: CASSPEWGGNQPQHF
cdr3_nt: TGTGCCAGCAGCCCAGAATGGGGGGGGAATCAGCCCCAGCATTTT

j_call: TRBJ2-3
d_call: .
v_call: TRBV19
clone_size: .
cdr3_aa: CASRRITDTQYF
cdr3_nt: TGTGCCAGTAGGAGGATCACAGATACGCAGTATTTT

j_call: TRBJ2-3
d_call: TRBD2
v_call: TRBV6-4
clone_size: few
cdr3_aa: CASSDGGGATDTQYF
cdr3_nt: TGTGCCAGCAGTGACGGCGGGGGGGCCACAGATACGCAGTATTTT

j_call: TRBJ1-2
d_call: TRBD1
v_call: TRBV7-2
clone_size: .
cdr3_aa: CASSPLPGQNYGYTF
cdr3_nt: TGTGCCAGCAGCCCATTACCGGGACAGAATTATGGCTACACCTTC

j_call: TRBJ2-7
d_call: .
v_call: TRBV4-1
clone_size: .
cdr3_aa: CASSQLPGPSYEQYF
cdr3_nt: TGCGCCAGCAGCCAACTTCCAGGTCCTTCCTACGAGCAGTACTTC

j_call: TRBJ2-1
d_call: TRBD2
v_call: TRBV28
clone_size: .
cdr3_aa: CASSLTSLSSYNEQFF
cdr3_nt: TGTGCCAGCAGTTTGACTAGCCTGAGCTCCTACAATGAGCAGTTCTTC

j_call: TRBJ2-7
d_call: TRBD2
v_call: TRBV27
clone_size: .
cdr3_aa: CASSSRLAGGYEQYF
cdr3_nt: TGTGCCAGCAGTTCCAGACTAGCGGGAGGCTACGAGCAGTACTTC

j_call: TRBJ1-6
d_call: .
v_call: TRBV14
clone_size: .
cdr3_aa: CASSHGAGNSPLHF
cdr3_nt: TGTGCCAGCAGCCACGGTGCAGGGAATTCACCCCTCCACTTT

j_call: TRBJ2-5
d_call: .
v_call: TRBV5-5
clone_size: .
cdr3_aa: CASSLARLTQETQYF
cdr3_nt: TGTGCCAGCAGCTTGGCCAGGCTGACACAAGAGACCCAGTACTTC

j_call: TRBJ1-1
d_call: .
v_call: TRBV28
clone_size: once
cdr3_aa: CASSFSAVGGFATEAFF
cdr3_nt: TGTGCCAGCAGTTTCTCCGCCGTCGGGGGATTTGCCACTGAAGCTTTCTTT

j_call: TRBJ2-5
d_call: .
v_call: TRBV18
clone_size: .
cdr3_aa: CATSDSRGETQYF
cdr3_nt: TGTGCCACCTCCGACTCGAGAGGAGAGACCCAGTACTTC

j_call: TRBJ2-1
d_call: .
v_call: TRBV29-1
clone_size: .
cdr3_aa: CSVENGVGSRQFF
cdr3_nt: TGCAGCGTTGAAAACGGGGTAGGGAGTAGGCAGTTCTTC

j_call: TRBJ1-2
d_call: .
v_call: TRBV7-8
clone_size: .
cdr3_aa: CASSRDSNYGYTF
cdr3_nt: TGTGCCAGCAGCCGAGACAGTAACTATGGCTACACCTTC

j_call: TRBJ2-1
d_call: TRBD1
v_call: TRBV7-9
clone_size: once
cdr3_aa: CASSFPDRDLFGEQFF
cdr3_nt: TGTGCCAGCAGCTTCCCCGACAGGGATCTCTTTGGTGAGCAGTTCTTC

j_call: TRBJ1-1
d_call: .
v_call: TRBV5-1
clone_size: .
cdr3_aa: CASGWEYTEAFF
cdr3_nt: TGCGCCAGCGGATGGGAGTACACTGAAGCTTTCTTT

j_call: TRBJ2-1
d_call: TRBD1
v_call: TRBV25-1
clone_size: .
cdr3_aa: CASSQGANEQFF
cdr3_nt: TGTGCCAGCAGTCAGGGGGCGAATGAGCAGTTCTTC

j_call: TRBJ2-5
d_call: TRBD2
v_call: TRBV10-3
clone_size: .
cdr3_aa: CAIRGTSGGQETQYF
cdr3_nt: TGTGCCATCAGGGGGACTAGCGGGGGTCAAGAGACCCAGTACTTC

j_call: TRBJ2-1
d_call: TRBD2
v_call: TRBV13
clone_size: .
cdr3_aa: CASSLVVGRAEQFF
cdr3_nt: TGTGCCAGCAGCTTAGTGGTCGGGAGGGCTGAGCAGTTCTTC

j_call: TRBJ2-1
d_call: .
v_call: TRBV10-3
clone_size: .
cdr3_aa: CAISEQQPGGEQFF
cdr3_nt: TGTGCCATCAGTGAACAGCAGCCCGGGGGTGAGCAGTTCTTC

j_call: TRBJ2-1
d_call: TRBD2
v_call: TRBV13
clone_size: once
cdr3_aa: CASSLGGTSGGFEQFF
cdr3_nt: TGTGCCAGCAGCTTAGGTGGGACTAGCGGGGGGTTTGAGCAGTTCTTC

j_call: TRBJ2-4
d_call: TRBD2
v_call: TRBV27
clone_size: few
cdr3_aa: CASSLNAPGLANIQYF
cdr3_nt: TGTGCCAGCAGTCTAAACGCTCCGGGACTAGCAAACATTCAGTACTTC

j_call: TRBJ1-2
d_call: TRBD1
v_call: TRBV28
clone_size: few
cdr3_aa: CASGDRGYGYTF
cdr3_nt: TGTGCCAGCGGGGACAGGGGATATGGCTACACCTTC

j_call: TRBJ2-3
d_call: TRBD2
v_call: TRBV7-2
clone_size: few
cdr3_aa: CASSQSGGVVSDTQYF
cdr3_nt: TGTGCCAGCAGTCAAAGCGGGGGGGTTGTCTCAGATACGCAGTATTTT

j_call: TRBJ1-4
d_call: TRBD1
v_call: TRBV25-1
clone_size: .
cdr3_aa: CASSQTGWDEKLFF
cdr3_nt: TGTGCCAGCAGCCAGACAGGGTGGGACGAAAAACTGTTTTTT

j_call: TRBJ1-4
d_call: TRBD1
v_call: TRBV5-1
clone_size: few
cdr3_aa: CASSPMTGVPNEKLFF
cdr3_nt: TGCGCCAGCAGCCCGATGACAGGGGTTCCTAATGAAAAACTGTTTTTT

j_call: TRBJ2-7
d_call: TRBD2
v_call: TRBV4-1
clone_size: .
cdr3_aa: CASRTGLADTSYEQYF
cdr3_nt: TGCGCCAGCAGAACGGGACTAGCGGATACCTCCTACGAGCAGTACTTC

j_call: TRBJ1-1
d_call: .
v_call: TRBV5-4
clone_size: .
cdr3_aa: CASSFEVAVNTEAFF
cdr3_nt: TGTGCCAGCAGCTTTGAGGTAGCAGTGAACACTGAAGCTTTCTTT

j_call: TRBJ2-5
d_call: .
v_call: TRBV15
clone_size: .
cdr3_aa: CATSRVLETQYF
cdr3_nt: TGTGCCACCAGCAGAGTATTGGAGACCCAGTACTTC

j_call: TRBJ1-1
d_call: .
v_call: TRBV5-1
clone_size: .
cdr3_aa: CASSFSGMGTEAFF
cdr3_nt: TGCGCCAGCAGCTTTTCCGGGATGGGCACTGAAGCTTTCTTT

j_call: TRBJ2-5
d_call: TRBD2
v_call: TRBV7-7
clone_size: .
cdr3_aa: CASSPLAGGRETQYF
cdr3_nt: TGTGCCAGCAGCCCCCTTGCGGGGGGCCGGGAGACCCAGTACTTC

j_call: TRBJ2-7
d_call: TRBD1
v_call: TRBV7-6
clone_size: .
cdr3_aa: CASSLAGQAYEQYF
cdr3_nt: TGTGCCAGCAGCTTAGCCGGACAGGCCTACGAGCAGTACTTC

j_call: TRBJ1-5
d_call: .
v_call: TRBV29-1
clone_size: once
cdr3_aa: CSVGERNQPQHF
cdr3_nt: TGCAGCGTGGGAGAAAGGAATCAGCCCCAGCATTTT

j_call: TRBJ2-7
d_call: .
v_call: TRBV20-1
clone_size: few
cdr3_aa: CSAPLTYEQYF
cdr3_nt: TGCAGTGCCCCACTAACCTACGAGCAGTACTTC

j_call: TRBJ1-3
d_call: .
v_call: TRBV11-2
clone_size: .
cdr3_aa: CASSLTTGSSGNTIYF
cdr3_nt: TGTGCCAGCAGCTTAACGACGGGGTCCTCTGGAAACACCATATATTTT

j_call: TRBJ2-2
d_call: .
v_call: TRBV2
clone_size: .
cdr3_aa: CASRSPHGTLGGNTGELFF
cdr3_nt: TGTGCCAGCAGGAGCCCCCACGGGACACTAGGCGGAAACACCGGGGAGCTGTTTTTT

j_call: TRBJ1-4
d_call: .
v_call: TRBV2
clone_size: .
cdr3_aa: CASRREDEKLFF
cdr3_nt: TGTGCCAGCAGGAGGGAGGATGAAAAACTGTTTTTT

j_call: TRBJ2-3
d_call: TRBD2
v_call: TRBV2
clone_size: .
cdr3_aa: CASCKRGADTQYF
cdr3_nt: TGTGCCAGCTGTAAGCGGGGGGCAGATACGCAGTATTTT

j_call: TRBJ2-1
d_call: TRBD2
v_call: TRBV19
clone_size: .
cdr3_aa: CASSMAGGSPNNEQFF
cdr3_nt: TGTGCCAGTAGTATGGCGGGGGGAAGCCCTAACAATGAGCAGTTCTTC

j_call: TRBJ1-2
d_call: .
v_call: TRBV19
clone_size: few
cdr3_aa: CASSIVRGNDYGYTF
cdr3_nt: TGTGCCAGTAGTATAGTTCGGGGGAACGACTATGGCTACACCTTC

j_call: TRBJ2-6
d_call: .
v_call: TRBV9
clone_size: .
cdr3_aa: CASGVGGSSGANVLTF
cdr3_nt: TGTGCCAGCGGCGTAGGAGGTTCCTCTGGGGCCAACGTCCTGACTTTC

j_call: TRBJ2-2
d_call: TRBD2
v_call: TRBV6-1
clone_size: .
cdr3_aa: CASSVSGGVTGELFF
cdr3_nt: TGTGCCAGCAGTGTTAGCGGGGGCGTTACCGGGGAGCTGTTTTTT